These 31 T cell receptor beta chains originate from one sample sequenced in a study of cytomegalovirus exposure and HLA in healthy donors. Use of 60 Vbeta and 13 Jbeta primers characterized the PCR. The protocol was immunoSEQ multiplex PCR, while the TCRdb copy is restricted to in-frame clones and leaves out a portion. The profile covers about 130,000 clones, with 65% to 80% appearing a single time and more than 4% taken by the ten largest. The source material was PBMCs. The receptors shown here come from a male donor in good health and CMV-seropositive.

This clone was detected only a few times. V and J are TRBV6-4 and TRBJ2-2; D possibly corresponds to TRBD1 (6 bases). Trimming stripped 2 bases from V and 5 bases from J, with 6 bases between. The CDR3 runs to 13 residues. The germline gives CDR1 MRHNA, CDR2 SNTAGT. The CDR3 loop reads CASSDQGTGELFF. In DNA form, the CDR3 reads TGTGCCAGCAGTGACCAGGGGACCGGGGAGCTGTTTTTT.

The rearrangement joins TRBV19 to TRBJ2-1; the match to TRBD2 covers 10 bases. CDR3 length: 14 residues. The V and J ends lost 7 bases and 4 bases, in that order; junction bases with no gene match: 4. CDR1 and CDR2 from the germline V gene are LNHDA and SQIVND (reference sequence). Here the CDR3 reads CASNLAGGYNEQFF. The CDR3 DNA is TGTGCCAGTAACTTAGCGGGAGGTTACAATGAGCAGTTCTTC.

The chain has TRBV19 and TRBJ2-7, with 12 bases identical to TRBD1. This CDR3 is built from 14 residues. The germline V gene encodes CDR1 LNHDA and CDR2 SQIVND (reference sequence). The J segment lost 5 bases and the V segment lost 5 bases, leaving 4 bases of the junction unmatched. Written as DNA, the CDR3 is TGTGCCAGTAGTGGGACAGGGGGCTTCCACGAGCAGTACTTC. This codes for CASSGTGGFHEQYF.

The V gene is TRBV29-1, the J gene TRBJ2-5; 7 bases align to TRBD1. Germline CDR1 SQVTM, CDR2 ANQGSEA. The length of the CDR3 is 13 residues. J was trimmed by 3 bases and V by 5 bases; bases with no gene match: 6. The chain's CDR3 is CSVRTGVKETQYF. Here the CDR3 DNA reads TGCAGCGTTCGAACAGGGGTGAAAGAGACCCAGTACTTC.

This rearrangement joins TRBV7-6 to TRBJ2-7; TRBD2 matches 9 bases. CDR1 and CDR2 (germline): SGHVS, FNYEAQ. The CDR3 consists of 16 residues. The V and J ends lost 0 bases and 4 bases, in that order; junction bases with no gene match: 7. The CDR3 here is CASSLAVASGMYEQYF. CDR3 DNA sequence: TGTGCCAGCAGCTTAGCGGTGGCTAGCGGGATGTACGAGCAGTACTTC.

The CDR3 DNA follows: TGTGCCAGCAGCGTAGGGGTGGGGGGCTATGGCTACACCTTC. This encodes CASSVGVGGYGYTF. The chain combines TRBV9 with TRBJ1-2, with D perhaps TRBD1 (5 bases). The V end lost 0 bases, the J end lost 4 bases, and 10 bases lay between the germline ends. The CDR3 spans 14 residues. Germline-derived CDR1 and CDR2 are SGDLS and YYNGEE.

The V call is TRBV15, the J call TRBJ1-2, with 9 positions matching TRBD1. V gave up 3 bases and J gave up 4 bases; unmatched junction bases: 9. CDR1 LNHNV and CDR2 YYDKDF come from the germline V gene (reference sequence). The CDR3 is 16 residues long. The CDR3 loop is CATSRTRDRDSYGYTF. The CDR3 region has the DNA TGTGCCACCAGCAGGACTCGGGACAGGGATTCCTATGGCTACACCTTC.

This clone was seen only a few times. The rearrangement links TRBV9 to TRBJ2-5; the D gene is possibly TRBD1 (6 bases). V lost 4 bases and J lost 4, with 20 bases in between. This CDR3 has 16 amino acids. Per the germline V gene, CDR1 is SGDLS and CDR2 is YYNGEE. CDR3 nucleotides: TGTGCCAGCAGCCTCAGAACCGGGACAATAGGAGAGACCCAGTACTTC. It specifies CASSLRTGTIGETQYF.

J is TRBJ2-5 and V is TRBV5-4, with no clear D. Trimming cost V 0 bases and J 2 bases, with 5 bases left between them. The length of the CDR3 is 13 residues. In germline, CDR1 is SGHNT, CDR2 YYREEE (reference sequence). The CDR3 region is CASSLDKQETQYF. The CDR3 nucleotides read TGTGCCAGCAGCTTGGACAAACAAGAGACCCAGTACTTC. The variable domain in full, completed from reference TRBV5-4 and TRBJ2-5, reads ETGVTQSPTHLIKTRGQQVTLRCSSQSGHNTVSWYQQALGQGPQFIFQYYREEENGRGNFPPRFSGLQFPNYSSELNVNALELDDSALYLCASSLDKQETQYFGPGTRLLVL.

The gene calls are TRBV27 and TRBJ1-1; D gene ambiguous. CDR3 length equals 14 residues. The ends were cut back, 3 bases at V and 6 bases at J, with 14 bases in the middle. Germline loops: CDR1 MNHEY, CDR2 SMNVEV (reference sequence). The CDR3 nucleotides are TGTGCCAGCAGTTTCAGGACTGAAGCAGCTGAAGCTTTCTTT. Translated: CASSFRTEAAEAFF.

The chain couples TRBV5-6 to TRBJ2-2; 9 positions agree with TRBD1. The CDR3 is made up of 14 amino acids. The V gene end was trimmed by 4 bases and the J gene end by 4 bases; junction bases not matched to a gene: 2. The germline V gene has CDR1 SGHDT and CDR2 YYEEEE. CDR3 region: CASSRDRATGELFF. The CDR3 DNA is TGTGCCAGCAGCCGGGACAGGGCCACCGGGGAGCTGTTTTTT.

The genes are TRBV6-6 and TRBJ1-5; 7 bases agree with TRBD1. Trimming cost V 5 bases and J 11 bases; bases outside gene matches: 9. The germline V gene has CDR1 MNHNY and CDR2 SVGAGI (reference sequence). This CDR3 comprises 13 residues. The CDR3 region has the DNA TGTGCCAGCAGTATCGGGACAGCCCAGGCCCAGCATTTT. It translates to CASSIGTAQAQHF.

V gene TRBV9 combines with J gene TRBJ2-1; 11 bases are a match to TRBD2. The germline CDR1 and CDR2 sequences are SGDLS and YYNGEE. The CDR3 sequence is 15 residues long. With V trimmed by 4 bases and J by 4 bases, 4 bases remained unmatched. The CDR3 DNA reads as TGTGCCAGCAGCCCCGGGACTAGCGGTTACAATGAGCAGTTCTTC. Protein: CASSPGTSGYNEQFF.

This clone was detected only once. The rearrangement joins TRBV5-4 to TRBJ1-1, with D hard to call. Trimming stripped 4 bases from V and 0 bases from J, with 10 bases between. The CDR3 contains 14 residues. Germline V lookup: CDR1 SGHNT, CDR2 YYREEE (reference sequence). Written as DNA, the CDR3 is TGTGCCAGCAGCCCGCCTACAGTGAACACTGAAGCTTTCTTT. Translated: CASSPPTVNTEAFF. Based on the CDR3 plus reference TRBV5-4 and TRBJ1-1, the full variable domain is ETGVTQSPTHLIKTRGQQVTLRCSSQSGHNTVSWYQQALGQGPQFIFQYYREEENGRGNFPPRFSGLQFPNYSSELNVNALELDDSALYLCASSPPTVNTEAFFGQGTRLTVV.

The rearrangement links TRBV5-1 to TRBJ1-4, with 9 bases identical to TRBD1. Germline trimming cut 7 bases from V and 3 bases from J; bases unmatched to any gene: 1. This CDR3 is 13 amino acids long. The germline V gene encodes CDR1 SGHRS and CDR2 YFSETQ. CDR3 sequence reads: CASRQGANEKLFF. The CDR3 DNA reads TGCGCCAGCCGACAGGGGGCTAATGAAAAACTGTTTTTT.

V gene TRBV6-1 combines with J gene TRBJ2-7; the D gene is possibly TRBD2 (5 bases). Looked up from germline, CDR1 is MNHNS and CDR2 is SASEGT. The CDR3 is 14 amino acids. Trimming took 1 base from V and 6 from J, leaving 13 bases between them. The CDR3 DNA follows: TGTGCCAGCAGTGAAGATTCGGAGGACGGCGAGCAGTACTTC. This translates into CASSEDSEDGEQYF.

There are a few counts of this clone. Germline and junction disagree at one end, which may indicate a read error. The rearrangement joins TRBV7-9 to TRBJ2-1; TRBD1 agrees at 9 bases. The CDR3 length is 13 residues. The germline CDR1 and CDR2 sequences are SEHNR and FQNEAQ (reference sequence). CDR3 protein: CSSSLDRGDEQFF. CDR3 DNA sequence: TGTTCCAGCAGCTTGGACAGGGGCGATGAGCAGTTCTTC.

The chain couples TRBV18 to TRBJ1-2; maybe TRBD1 (5 bases). Germline CDR1 and CDR2: KGHSH and LQKENI. CDR3 size: 15 residues. V was pared by 3 bases and J by 5 bases, with 16 bases between. CDR3 sequence reads: CASSPPRGEGYGYTF. The CDR3 DNA sequence: TGTGCCAGCTCACCCCCCAGAGGGGAGGGGTATGGCTACACCTTC.

This chain uses TRBV28 with TRBJ1-1, with D possibly being TRBD1 (5 bases). This CDR3 contains 16 residues. Trimming removed 4 bases at V and 5 bases at J, with 20 bases between. Germline assignment: CDR1 MDHEN and CDR2 SYDVKM. The CDR3 DNA is TGTGCCAGCAGTTCCCTGCGCAGGGCCTATGGAACTGAAGCTTTCTTT. Translation: CASSSLRRAYGTEAFF.

This clone was seen a single time. The CDR3 sequence: CASSFEGSNTEAFF. CDR3 DNA: TGTGCCAGCAGCTTTGAGGGCAGTAACACTGAAGCTTTCTTT. The chain couples TRBV11-3 to TRBJ1-1, with D uncertain. The CDR3 totals 14 residues. CDR1 is SGHNT and CDR2 is YENEEA in the germline V gene. Trimming removed 3 bases at V and 2 bases at J, with 10 bases between.

The rearrangement joins TRBV5-1 to TRBJ2-3, with D possibly matching TRBD2 (5 bases). Germline V lookup: CDR1 SGHRS, CDR2 YFSETQ. With 0 bases removed from V and 0 bases from J, the gap between germline ends came to 14 bases. This CDR3 comprises 17 residues. CDR3 protein: CASSLGSRGISTDTQYF. CDR3 nucleotides: TGCGCCAGCAGCTTGGGGTCTAGAGGGATCAGCACAGATACGCAGTATTTT.

This rearrangement joins TRBV2 to TRBJ2-7, with D uncertain. Germline values: CDR1 SNHLY, CDR2 FYNNEI. Trimming left V 5 bases short and J 3 bases short, with 11 bases between. The CDR3 consists of 13 residues. CDR3 DNA sequence: TGTGCCAGCAGTCTTGGCCTCCACTACGAGCAGTACTTC. Protein sequence: CASSLGLHYEQYF.

The chain joins TRBV19 to TRBJ2-3; possible D gene TRBD2, 6 bases. Trimming took off 4 bases at V and 0 bases at J, with 11 bases between the two ends. Germline lookup yields CDR1 LNHDA and CDR2 SQIVND (reference sequence). The CDR3 spans 15 residues. The CDR3 DNA is TGTGCCAGTAGTACCCGGGGGATTAGCACAGATACGCAGTATTTT. Translated, it gives CASSTRGISTDTQYF.

J is TRBJ1-1 and V is TRBV13; TRBD1 matches 8 bases. Germline loops: CDR1 PRHDT, CDR2 FYEKMQ (reference sequence). CDR3 length equals 13 residues. Germline trimming cut 5 bases from V and 4 bases from J; bases unmatched to any gene: 3. The CDR3 DNA reads TGTGCCAGCAGCGGACAGGGCCTCACTGAAGCTTTCTTT. It encodes CASSGQGLTEAFF. The whole variable domain, remainder taken from reference TRBV13 and TRBJ1-1, is AAGVIQSPRHLIKEKRETATLKCYPIPRHDTVYWYQQGPGQDPQFLISFYEKMQSDKGSIPDRFSAQQFSDYHSELNMSSLELGDSALYFCASSGQGLTEAFFGQGTRLTVV.

The genes are TRBV6-1 and TRBJ2-7; the match to TRBD2 covers 8 bases. The CDR3 sequence is 14 residues long. Looked up from germline, CDR1 is MNHNS and CDR2 is SASEGT. V was clipped by 5 bases and J by 1 base; unmatched bases: 4. CDR3: CASSRASGSYEQYF. CDR3 DNA sequence: TGTGCCAGCAGTCGGGCTAGCGGGTCCTACGAGCAGTACTTC.

The J gene is TRBJ1-2, the V gene TRBV7-2; TRBD1 matches at 7 bases. The CDR3 loop spans 13 amino acids. Germline V gene sequence: CDR1 SGHTA, CDR2 FQGNSA. The junction had 10 bases not matched to a gene; V was cut back by 11 bases and J by 4 bases. This CDR3 reads CAGKGASAYGYTF. CDR3 nucleotides: TGTGCCGGAAAGGGGGCCTCGGCCTATGGCTACACCTTC.

The chain uses TRBV7-8 and TRBJ1-2, with D tentatively TRBD1 (6 bases). V lost 5 bases to trimming and J lost 4 bases, with 11 bases between them. Per germline, CDR1 SGHVS and CDR2 FQNEAQ. The CDR3 loop spans 13 amino acids. The CDR3 loop reads CASSRTGTYGYTF. The CDR3 DNA sequence: TGTGCCAGCAGCCGTACAGGGACCTATGGCTACACCTTC.

This clone was seen a handful of times. The V call is TRBV5-5, the J call TRBJ2-2; weak D call: TRBD1 (6 bases). CDR1 is SGHKS and CDR2 is YYEKEE in the germline V gene (reference sequence). Trimming took 2 bases from V and 4 from J, leaving 18 bases between them. This CDR3 has 17 amino acids. CDR3 nucleotides: TGTGCCAGCAGCTTACGTTACCGACAGGACTTCACCGGGGAGCTGTTTTTT. This gives the protein CASSLRYRQDFTGELFF.

The rearrangement joins TRBV6-5 to TRBJ2-2; D may be TRBD2 (5 bases). The germline V gene encodes CDR1 MNHEY and CDR2 SVGAGI. This CDR3 is built from 14 residues. Trimming shortened V by 6 bases and J by 10 bases, and 18 bases separated the two germline ends. The CDR3 is CASRSGSGLVELFF. In DNA form, the CDR3 reads TGTGCCAGCAGAAGCGGCTCGGGTTTAGTGGAGCTGTTTTTT.

The chain uses TRBV19 and TRBJ1-6; D is unresolved. The CDR3 contains 14 residues. V gave up 7 bases and J gave up 14 bases, with 21 bases separating them. The germline gives CDR1 LNHDA, CDR2 SQIVND (reference sequence). CDR3 coding DNA: TGTGCCAGTAATCTGACTCCTCGATCGTCGGCCCTCCACTTT. Amino acids: CASNLTPRSSALHF.

This chain links TRBV7-2 with TRBJ1-6; no firm D call. Trimming took 5 bases from V and 4 from J, leaving 15 bases between them. Germline lookup yields CDR1 SGHTA and CDR2 FQGNSA. The CDR3 is 16 residues long. CDR3 in DNA: TGTGCCAGCAGCAACCGGGCCCGCGGGTATAATTCACCCCTCCACTTT. Residues: CASSNRARGYNSPLHF.